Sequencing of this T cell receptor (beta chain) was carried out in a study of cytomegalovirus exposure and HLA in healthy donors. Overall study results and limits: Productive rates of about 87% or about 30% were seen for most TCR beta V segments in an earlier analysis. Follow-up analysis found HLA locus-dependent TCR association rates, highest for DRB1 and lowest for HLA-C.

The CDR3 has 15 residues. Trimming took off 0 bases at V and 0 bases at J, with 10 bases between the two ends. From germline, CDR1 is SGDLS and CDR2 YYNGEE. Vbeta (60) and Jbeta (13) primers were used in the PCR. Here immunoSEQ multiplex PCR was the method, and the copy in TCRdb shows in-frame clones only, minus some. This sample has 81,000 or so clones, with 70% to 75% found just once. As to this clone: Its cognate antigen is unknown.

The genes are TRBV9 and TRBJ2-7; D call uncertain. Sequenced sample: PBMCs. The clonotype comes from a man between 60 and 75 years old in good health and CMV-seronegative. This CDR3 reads CASSVGLGSSYEQYF. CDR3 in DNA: TGTGCCAGCAGCGTAGGCTTGGGCAGCTCCTACGAGCAGTACTTC.